These T cell receptor beta chains were read from a single sample in a study of cytomegalovirus exposure and HLA in healthy donors. Some clones are missing from TCRdb's copy, which holds only in-frame ones; the method was immunoSEQ multiplex PCR. The sample has under 120,000 clones; 74% are singletons. Source material: PBMCs. These receptor sequences come from a man aged 45 to 65 in good health and CMV-seropositive. Each CDR3 is given with its conserved first and last residue. The D gene is left open where the match is weak. Size is omitted from some rows. Given values are once, few, many or a class for expanded clones.

j_call | cdr3_length | clone_size | v_call | d_call | cdr3_nt | cdr3_aa
TRBJ2-3 | 15 | - | TRBV7-9 | - | TGTGCCAGCAGTTATAGCGGTCTTCGCACAGATACGCAGTATTTT | CASSYSGLRTDTQYF
TRBJ2-6 | 17 | few | TRBV19 | TRBD1 | TGTGCCAGTAGTATCGGGACAGGGCAATCTGGGGCCAACGTCCTGACTTTC | CASSIGTGQSGANVLTF
TRBJ2-1 | 17 | - | TRBV21-1 | - | TGTGCCAGCAGCGCGGGGACTAGCGGGACTTCCTACAATGAGCAGTTCTTC | CASSAGTSGTSYNEQFF
TRBJ2-1 | 15 | - | TRBV5-1 | - | TGCGCCAGCAGCTCACAAGGGGTTTCCTACAATGAGCAGTTCTTC | CASSSQGVSYNEQFF
TRBJ2-3 | 14 | - | TRBV9 | - | TGTGCCAGCAGCCCAGGCCCTGGGGGGAATACGCAGTATTTT | CASSPGPGGNTQYF
TRBJ2-2 | 17 | few | TRBV27 | - | TGTGCCAGCAGTTCCCACCTTAGACAGACCGGCACCGGGGAGCTGTTTTTT | CASSSHLRQTGTGELFF
TRBJ2-7 | 15 | - | TRBV5-1 | - | TGCGCCAGCAGCTTGAACAGGGGAGGAGGGTACGAGCAGTACTTC | CASSLNRGGGYEQYF
TRBJ1-2 | 14 | - | TRBV7-6 | TRBD1 | TGTGCCAGCAGCTCCGGGACAGGCAACTATGGCTACACCTTC | CASSSGTGNYGYTF
TRBJ2-1 | 18 | - | TRBV11-1 | TRBD2 | TGTGCCAGCAGCCCCCCAGCAACTAGCGGCCTGTCCTACAATGAGCAGTTCTTC | CASSPPATSGLSYNEQFF
TRBJ1-2 | 13 | - | TRBV30 | - | TGTGCCTGGAGTCCAACAGGGAGTGCTGGCTACACCTTC | CAWSPTGSAGYTF
TRBJ1-2 | 14 | - | TRBV7-7 | TRBD1 | TGTGCCAGCAGCTTCCCGGACAGGACAGCTGGCTACACCTTC | CASSFPDRTAGYTF
TRBJ1-2 | 12 | once | TRBV5-4 | - | TGTGCCAGCAGCTTGGATAGTTATGGCTACACCTTC | CASSLDSYGYTF
TRBJ1-5 | 13 | - | TRBV11-2 | TRBD1 | TGTGCCAGCAGCCGAGGACAGGATCAGCCCCAGCATTTT | CASSRGQDQPQHF
TRBJ2-5 | 15 | - | TRBV30 | TRBD1 | TGTGCCTGGAGCAGAGACAGGGGGCGCCGGGAGACCCAGTACTTC | CAWSRDRGRRETQYF
TRBJ1-2 | 14 | - | TRBV9 | - | TGTGCCAGCAGCGTAGGGTGGGCAGACTATGGCTACACCTTC | CASSVGWADYGYTF
TRBJ2-3 | 13 | - | TRBV9 | - | TGTGCCAGCAGCGTAGTTCTTACAGATACGCAGTATTTT | CASSVVLTDTQYF
TRBJ1-1 | 14 | few | TRBV4-3 | TRBD1 | TGCGCCAGCAGCCTTGACAGGGAAGCCCCTGAAGCTTTCTTT | CASSLDREAPEAFF
TRBJ2-5 | 17 | few | TRBV5-6 | TRBD1 | TGTGCCAGCAGCCCACGGAGGACAGGGTGGGGGCAGGAGACCCAGTACTTC | CASSPRRTGWGQETQYF
TRBJ1-5 | 13 | - | TRBV7-9 | - | TGTGCCAGCAGCTTCGGTGGCAATCAGCCCCAGCATTTT | CASSFGGNQPQHF
TRBJ2-1 | 15 | - | TRBV4-2 | - | TGTGCCAGCAGCCCCGACTCAAGCTCCTACAATGAGCAGTTCTTC | CASSPDSSSYNEQFF
TRBJ2-3 | 15 | - | TRBV5-8 | TRBD2 | TGTGCCAGCAGCCCGGGACTAGCGGATCGGGATACGCAGTATTTT | CASSPGLADRDTQYF
TRBJ1-1 | 15 | - | TRBV28 | - | TGTGCCAGCAGTGAGGTACAGGGCCGGAGCACTGAAGCTTTCTTT | CASSEVQGRSTEAFF
TRBJ2-7 | 12 | once | TRBV6-9 | - | TGTGCCAGCAGTTATTCGATCTCGGGGCAGTACTTC | CASSYSISGQYF
TRBJ2-5 | 13 | - | TRBV15 | - | TGTGCCACCAGCATCAGGATATCGGAGACCCAGTACTTC | CATSIRISETQYF
TRBJ2-7 | 14 | - | TRBV5-6 | TRBD1 | TGTGCCAGCAGCTGGCACCAGGGGGCCAACGAGCAGTACTTC | CASSWHQGANEQYF
TRBJ2-7 | 14 | - | TRBV2 | - | TGTGCCTTCCAAATCGAGGGCGGGCCCTACGAGCAGTACTTC | CAFQIEGGPYEQYF
TRBJ1-5 | 15 | - | TRBV19 | - | TGTGCCAGTAGTAATCCCTTCCTCAGCAATCAGCCCCAGCATTTT | CASSNPFLSNQPQHF
TRBJ2-5 | 15 | - | TRBV5-1 | - | TGCGCCAGCAGCCCCCAGCCGGCGGGTAAAGAGACCCAGTACTTC | CASSPQPAGKETQYF
TRBJ1-3 | 16 | - | TRBV6-5 | - | TGTGCCAGCAGTTACGGCTCAGGGGTAGGAGGAAACACCATATATTTT | CASSYGSGVGGNTIYF
TRBJ1-4 | 17 | - | TRBV4-1 | - | TGCGCCAGCAGCCAAGATAAAGGGACTCAATCGTTGGAAAAACTGTTTTTT | CASSQDKGTQSLEKLFF
TRBJ1-6 | 15 | once | TRBV6-1 | - | TGTGCCAGCAGTGAAGTTTCGGTGGGAGATTCACCCCTCCACTTT | CASSEVSVGDSPLHF
TRBJ1-4 | 16 | few | TRBV6-5 | - | TGTGCCAGCAGTTATTATCCCAGGACAACTAATGAAAAACTGTTTTTT | CASSYYPRTTNEKLFF
TRBJ2-3 | 13 | - | TRBV28 | TRBD2 | TGTGCCAGCAGCGCGGGGGGTACCCATACGCAGTATTTT | CASSAGGTHTQYF
TRBJ2-3 | 15 | - | TRBV6-5 | - | TGTGCCAGCATCGGGAGACAGACTTTCACAGATACGCAGTATTTT | CASIGRQTFTDTQYF
TRBJ2-1 | 16 | few | TRBV4-1 | TRBD2 | TGCGCCAGCAGCCCTACCGGGACTAGCGGGAGAAATGAGCAGTTCTTC | CASSPTGTSGRNEQFF
TRBJ2-6 | 17 | - | TRBV13 | TRBD2 | TGTGCCAGCAGCTTAGGGGGGGGGACTACTGGGGCCAACGTCCTGACTTTC | CASSLGGGTTGANVLTF
TRBJ2-1 | 14 | once | TRBV11-3 | - | TGTGCCAGCAGCTTAGATACTAGCTCGAGCGAGCAGTTCTTC | CASSLDTSSSEQFF
TRBJ1-2 | 16 | - | TRBV7-8 | - | TGTGCCAGCAGCTTCGGTCACCACCCCGGCGGCTATGGCTACACCTTC | CASSFGHHPGGYGYTF
TRBJ1-6 | 13 | - | TRBV5-1 | - | TGCGCCAGCAGCTTGGAGGCAGGGGTACCCCTCCACTTT | CASSLEAGVPLHF
TRBJ1-1 | 13 | few | TRBV9 | - | TGTGCCAGCAGCTCGGGACGGGGGACTGAAGCTTTCTTT | CASSSGRGTEAFF
TRBJ2-1 | 13 | - | TRBV29-1 | TRBD1 | TGCAGCGCCCCCGGACAGGGGGACAATGAGCAGTTCTTC | CSAPGQGDNEQFF
TRBJ1-2 | 15 | - | TRBV5-5 | TRBD1 | TGTGCCAGCAGCTCCGGACAGGAATACCTTGGCGGCTACACCTTC | CASSSGQEYLGGYTF
TRBJ2-2 | 15 | - | TRBV5-5 | TRBD1 | TGTGCCAGCACCTCCGTCAGGGGGAAGACCGGGGAGCTGTTTTTT | CASTSVRGKTGELFF